This passage covers 18 T cell receptor beta chains from one sample sequenced in a study of CD8+CD57+ T cells in acquired aplastic anemia. Genomic DNA constituted the template upon which TCR beta VDJ and CDR3 profiling was performed. TCRdb re-analysed the reads in MiXCR, keeping a single row per CDR3 protein. This sample has under 150,000 distinct CDR3 sequences, with about 40% found just once. Patients who underwent sequencing had shown CD8+CD57+ cell expansion by flow cytometry. Sequencing was performed on sorted CD4+, CD8+, or CD8+CD57+ T cells (not recorded which) from PBMCs. These receptors were taken from a human donor with aplastic anemia.

At least ten counts were recorded for this clonotype. The chain employs TRBV27 and TRBJ2-7; TRBD2 aligns across 13 bases. This CDR3 contains 15 residues. The trim removed 6 bases at V and 3 bases at J, leaving 5 bases unmatched. Germline CDR1 and CDR2: MNHEY and SMNVEV (reference sequence). The CDR3 DNA follows: TGTGCCAGCAGGCTGGGGACTAGCGGGGTCTACGAGCAGTACTTC. It specifies CASRLGTSGVYEQYF.

The rearrangement uses TRBV2 and TRBJ1-1, with D perhaps matching TRBD1 (5 bases). The germline V gene encodes CDR1 SNHLY and CDR2 FYNNEI. The CDR3 sequence is 14 residues long. Trimming shortened V by 8 bases and J by 2 bases, and 15 bases separated the two germline ends. In nucleotides, the CDR3 is TGTGCCAGCGGGCCTGACGGGGCAAACACTGAAGCTTTCTTT. Encoded protein: CASGPDGANTEAFF.

This clonotype has a count of ten or more. This sequence joins TRBV5-1 and TRBJ1-1; D is unclear. Trimming took 0 bases from V and 7 from J, leaving 7 bases between them. The CDR3 is made up of 12 amino acids. CDR1 is SGHRS, CDR2 YFSETQ, per germline. The chain's CDR3 is CASSLVGREAFF. Here the CDR3 DNA reads TGCGCCAGCAGCTTGGTCGGCCGTGAAGCTTTCTTT.

This clonotype was seen many times. J is TRBJ1-1 and V is TRBV7-8, with no clear D. V lost 2 bases, J lost 5 bases, and 18 bases lay in between. The CDR3 has 16 amino acids. Germline V gene sequence: CDR1 SGHVS, CDR2 FQNEAQ. Here the CDR3 reads CASSLSGPLGSTEAFF. DNA of the CDR3: TGTGCCAGCAGCTTATCCGGGCCATTAGGGTCGACTGAAGCTTTCTTT. Using reference TRBV7-8 and TRBJ1-1 for the parts outside the CDR3, the full variable domain is GAGVSQSPRYKVAKRGQDVALRCDPISGHVSLFWYQQALGQGPEFLTYFQNEAQLDKSGLPSDRFFAERPEGSVSTLKIQRTQQEDSAVYLCASSLSGPLGSTEAFFGQGTRLTVV.

This clonotype was seen ten or more times. This rearrangement joins TRBV2 to TRBJ2-5, with 13 bases that match TRBD2. V was pared by 11 bases and J by 4 bases, with 19 bases of the junction left unmatched. The CDR3 is 18 amino acids. CDR1 is SNHLY and CDR2 is FYNNEI in the germline V gene. For the CDR3, the DNA is TGTGCCTCTTCACGCAGATGGGGACTAGCGGGGTTTAGAGAGACCCAGTACTTC. Protein: CASSRRWGLAGFRETQYF.

This clonotype was seen many times. This rearrangement joins TRBV6-5 to TRBJ2-7, with 12 bases matching TRBD1. Per the germline V gene, CDR1 is MNHEY and CDR2 is SVGAGI. The V and J ends lost 2 bases and 2 bases, in that order; junction bases with no gene match: 4. The CDR3 spans 16 residues. CDR3 in amino acids: CASSYSGTGGPYEQYF. DNA for the CDR3: TGTGCCAGCAGTTACAGCGGGACAGGGGGCCCCTACGAGCAGTACTTC.

The chain combines TRBV29-1 with TRBJ1-1; a possible D gene is TRBD1 (6 bases). CDR1 is SQVTM, CDR2 ANQGSEA, per germline. Trimming removed 3 bases at V and 4 bases at J, with 15 bases between. This CDR3 comprises 14 residues. As DNA, the CDR3 is TGCAGCGTTGATCCGCAGGGGTTGGGCACTGAAGCTTTCTTT. This sequence encodes CSVDPQGLGTEAFF. Using reference TRBV29-1 and TRBJ1-1 for the parts outside the CDR3, the full variable domain is SAVISQKPSRDICQRGTSLTIQCQVDSQVTMMFWYRQQPGQSLTLIATANQGSEATYESGFVIDKFPISRPNLTFSTLTVSNMSPEDSSIYLCSVDPQGLGTEAFFGQGTRLTVV.

This clonotype was seen ten or more times. V is TRBV5-1 and J is TRBJ2-7; weak D call: TRBD1 (5 bases). The length of the CDR3 is 16 residues. V shed 0 bases and J shed 4 bases, with 17 bases lying between them. Germline V gene data show CDR1 as SGHRS and CDR2 as YFSETQ. DNA of the CDR3: TGCGCCAGCAGCTTGGAGACCACTGGACAAGGGTACGAGCAGTACGTC. Translating gives CASSLETTGQGYEQYV.

This clonotype appeared many times. The rearrangement links TRBV12-3 or TRBV12-4 to TRBJ2-2; a possible D gene is TRBD1 (5 bases). The V end lost 4 bases, the J end lost 6 bases, and 15 bases lay between the germline ends. This CDR3 is 15 amino acids long. DNA of the CDR3: TGTGCCAGCAGTTCAGGGCCGATAATGTCCGGGGAGCTGTTTTTT. Translated, it gives CASSSGPIMSGELFF.

This clonotype was recorded once. This sequence may be a read error, since a much larger clone differs from it by one base. This chain uses TRBV11-2 with TRBJ1-1; no reliable D call. The CDR3 is made up of 13 amino acids. Germline loops: CDR1 SGHAT, CDR2 FQNNGV. The V end was cut by 2 bases, the J end by 6 bases, with 10 bases between. The CDR3 is CASSLRADPEAFF. CDR3 DNA sequence: TGTGCCAGCAGCTTACGAGCCGATCCTGAAGCTTTCTTT.

This clonotype was seen ten or more times. This chain links TRBV14 with TRBJ1-1; D call uncertain. The CDR3 loop spans 15 amino acids. V lost 0 bases and J lost 7, with 15 bases in between. Germline V gene data show CDR1 as SGHDN and CDR2 as FVKESK. In nucleotides, the CDR3 is TGTGCCAGCAGCCAAGATCTTGGCACTGAGAGTGAAGCTTTCTTT. This sequence encodes CASSQDLGTESEAFF.

This clonotype was observed many times. The rearrangement links TRBV12-3 or TRBV12-4 to TRBJ2-7, with D perhaps being TRBD1 or TRBD2 (5 bases each). The CDR3 has 12 residues. Trimming removed 8 bases from V and 6 bases from J, with 14 bases in between. CDR3 DNA sequence: TGTGCCAGCGGCAGGGACGAGGGCGAGCAGTACGTC. Translated: CASGRDEGEQYV.

This clonotype was seen at least ten times. The chain carries TRBV30 and TRBJ1-6; possibly TRBD1 for D (5 bases). Germline values: CDR1 GTSNPN, CDR2 SVGIG (reference sequence). The V end lost 0 bases, the J end lost 9 bases, and 15 bases lay between the germline ends. CDR3 length equals 15 residues. CDR3 sequence (DNA): TGTGCCTGGAGTGTACAAGGGGAATTAAGTTCACCCCTCCACTTT. Its protein is CAWSVQGELSSPLHF. Together with reference TRBV30 and TRBJ1-6, the CDR3 gives the full variable domain: SQTIHQWPATLVQPVGSPLSLECTVEGTSNPNLYWYRQAAGRGLQLLFYSVGIGQISSEVPQNLSASRPQDRQFILSSKKLLLSDSGFYLCAWSVQGELSSPLHFGNGTRLTVT.

This clonotype was counted ten times or more. The chain employs TRBV19 and TRBJ1-1; 7 bases agree with TRBD1. The length of the CDR3 is 15 residues. Looked up from germline, CDR1 is LNHDA and CDR2 is SQIVND (reference sequence). With 5 bases clipped from V and 1 base from J, the junction kept 7 bases outside the gene matches. The CDR3 loop reads CASSFKHRGNTEAFF. The CDR3 DNA follows: TGTGCCAGTAGTTTCAAACACAGGGGGAACACTGAAGCTTTCTTT. Full variable domain (remainder filled in from reference TRBV19 and TRBJ1-1): DGGITQSPKYLFRKEGQNVTLSCEQNLNHDAMYWYRQDPGQGLRLIYYSQIVNDFQKGDIAEGYSVSREKKESFPLTVTSAQKNPTAFYLCASSFKHRGNTEAFFGQGTRLTVV.

This chain connects TRBV10-3 to TRBJ1-6; 8 positions match TRBD1. Trimming took 7 bases from V and 5 from J; bases not matched to a gene: 7. This CDR3 is 15 amino acids long. Germline V gives CDR1 ENHRY, CDR2 SYGVKD. DNA for the CDR3: TGTGCCATCAAGCCGGACAGGGAGGATAATTCACCCCTCCACTTT. Its protein product is CAIKPDREDNSPLHF.

Of note for this clonotype: A read error may be the cause here, since a much bigger clone is one base away. The chain recombines TRBV10-3 with TRBJ2-4; D might be TRBD2 (6 bases). The CDR3 is 14 amino acids. CDR1 and CDR2 (germline): ENHRY, SYGVKD. Trimming cost V 11 bases and J 5 bases, with 19 bases left between them. The CDR3: CASPLGGAENIQYF. The CDR3 coding sequence is TGTGCCTCTCCACTGGGCGGGGCCGAAAACATTCAGTACTTC.

The chain is built from TRBV20-1 and TRBJ2-1; D is unresolved. Germline V gene sequence: CDR1 DFQATT, CDR2 SNEGSKA (reference sequence). CDR3 size: 12 residues. V was clipped by 6 bases and J by 14 bases, with 20 bases between them. The CDR3 region is CSAALRQPREFF. As DNA, the CDR3 is TGCAGTGCCGCCCTGCGGCAGCCTCGCGAGTTCTTC.

The V and J genes are TRBV18 and TRBJ1-2; D ambiguous. Trimming pared 3 bases from V and 1 base from J, leaving 18 bases between. The V gene's germline CDR1 is KGHSH and CDR2 LQKENI. CDR3 size: 17 residues. As DNA, the CDR3 is TGTGCCAGCTCACCGCGACGGGGAACAACTCTTAACTATGGCTACACCTTC. Amino acids: CASSPRRGTTLNYGYTF.